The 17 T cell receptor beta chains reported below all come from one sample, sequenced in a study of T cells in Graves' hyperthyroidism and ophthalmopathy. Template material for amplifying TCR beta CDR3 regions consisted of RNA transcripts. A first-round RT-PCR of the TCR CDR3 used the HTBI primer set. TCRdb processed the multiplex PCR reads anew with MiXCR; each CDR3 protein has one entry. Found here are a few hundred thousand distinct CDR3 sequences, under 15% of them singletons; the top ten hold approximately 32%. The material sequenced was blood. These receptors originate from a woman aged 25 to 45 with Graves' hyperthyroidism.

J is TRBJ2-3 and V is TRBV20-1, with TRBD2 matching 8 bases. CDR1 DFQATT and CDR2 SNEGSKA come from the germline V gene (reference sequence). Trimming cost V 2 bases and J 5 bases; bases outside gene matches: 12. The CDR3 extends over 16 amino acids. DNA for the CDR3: TGCAGTGCTAGATCGACCTCCTGGCTAGCGGGAGATACGCAGTATTTT. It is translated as CSARSTSWLAGDTQYF.

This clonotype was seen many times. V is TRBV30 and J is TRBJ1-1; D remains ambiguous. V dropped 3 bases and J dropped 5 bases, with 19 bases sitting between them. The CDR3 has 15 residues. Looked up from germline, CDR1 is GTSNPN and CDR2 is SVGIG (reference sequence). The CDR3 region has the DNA TGTGCCTGGAGGGGTGGGCTAGGGCGGCGTACTGAAGCTTTCTTT. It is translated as CAWRGGLGRRTEAFF.

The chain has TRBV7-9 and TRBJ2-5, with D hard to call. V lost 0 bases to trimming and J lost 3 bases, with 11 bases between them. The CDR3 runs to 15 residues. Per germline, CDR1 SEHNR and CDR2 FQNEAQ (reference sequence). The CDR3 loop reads CASSLAGKSEETQYF. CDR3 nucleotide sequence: TGTGCCAGCAGCTTAGCGGGTAAAAGCGAAGAGACCCAGTACTTC.

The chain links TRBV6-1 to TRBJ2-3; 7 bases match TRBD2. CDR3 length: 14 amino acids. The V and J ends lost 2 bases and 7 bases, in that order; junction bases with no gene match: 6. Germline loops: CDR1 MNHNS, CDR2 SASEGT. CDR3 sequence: CASSESGTFNTQYF. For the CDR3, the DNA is TGTGCCAGCAGTGAAAGCGGGACTTTTAATACGCAGTATTTT.

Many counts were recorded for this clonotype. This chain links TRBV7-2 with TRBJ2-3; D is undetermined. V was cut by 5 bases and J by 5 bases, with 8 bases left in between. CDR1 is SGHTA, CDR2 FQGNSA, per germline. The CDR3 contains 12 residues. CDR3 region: CASSINLDTQYF. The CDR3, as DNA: TGTGCCAGCAGCATCAACCTAGATACGCAGTATTTT.

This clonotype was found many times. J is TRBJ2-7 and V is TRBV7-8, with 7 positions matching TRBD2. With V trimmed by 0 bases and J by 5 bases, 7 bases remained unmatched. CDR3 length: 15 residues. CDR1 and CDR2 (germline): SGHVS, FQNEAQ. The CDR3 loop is CASSLARGSVNEQYF. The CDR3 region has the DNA TGTGCCAGCAGCTTAGCTCGCGGGAGCGTTAACGAGCAGTACTTC.

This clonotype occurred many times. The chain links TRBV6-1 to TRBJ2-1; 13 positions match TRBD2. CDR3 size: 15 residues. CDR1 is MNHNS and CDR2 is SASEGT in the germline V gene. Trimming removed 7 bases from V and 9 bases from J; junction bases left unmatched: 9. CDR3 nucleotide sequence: TGTGCCAGCATTCAACTAGCGGGAGGGCCAGTTGAGCAGTTCTTC. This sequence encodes CASIQLAGGPVEQFF.

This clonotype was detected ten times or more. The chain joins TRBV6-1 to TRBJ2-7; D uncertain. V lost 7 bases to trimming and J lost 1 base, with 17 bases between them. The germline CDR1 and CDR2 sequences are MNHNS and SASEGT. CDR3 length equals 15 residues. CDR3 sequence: CASTTGGTPSYEQYF. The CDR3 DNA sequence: TGTGCCAGCACCACCGGCGGTACTCCGTCCTACGAGCAGTACTTC.

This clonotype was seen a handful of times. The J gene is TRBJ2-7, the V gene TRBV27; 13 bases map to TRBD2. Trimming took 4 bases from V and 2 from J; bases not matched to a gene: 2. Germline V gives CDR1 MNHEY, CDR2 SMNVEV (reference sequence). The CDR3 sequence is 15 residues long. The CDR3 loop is CASSSLAGGTYEQYF. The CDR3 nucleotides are TGTGCCAGCAGTTCACTAGCGGGAGGGACCTACGAGCAGTACTTC.

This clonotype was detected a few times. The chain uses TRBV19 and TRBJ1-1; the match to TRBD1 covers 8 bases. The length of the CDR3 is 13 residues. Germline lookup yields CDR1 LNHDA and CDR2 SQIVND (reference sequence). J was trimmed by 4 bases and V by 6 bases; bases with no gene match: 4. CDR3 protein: CASSIGQGTEAFF. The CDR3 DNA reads TGTGCCAGTAGCATTGGACAGGGCACTGAAGCTTTCTTT.

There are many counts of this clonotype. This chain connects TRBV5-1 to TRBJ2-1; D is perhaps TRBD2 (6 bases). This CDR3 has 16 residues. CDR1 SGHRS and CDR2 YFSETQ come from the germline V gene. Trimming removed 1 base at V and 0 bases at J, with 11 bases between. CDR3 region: CASSLHRLGSYNEQFF. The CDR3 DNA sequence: TGCGCCAGCAGCTTGCACCGACTAGGCTCCTACAATGAGCAGTTCTTC.

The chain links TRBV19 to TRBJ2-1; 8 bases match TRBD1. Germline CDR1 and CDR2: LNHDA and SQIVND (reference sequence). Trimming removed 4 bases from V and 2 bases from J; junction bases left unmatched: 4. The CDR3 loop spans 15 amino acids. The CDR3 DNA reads TGTGCCAGTAGTAGGGACAGGAGGACCTACAATGAGCAGTTCTTC. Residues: CASSRDRRTYNEQFF.

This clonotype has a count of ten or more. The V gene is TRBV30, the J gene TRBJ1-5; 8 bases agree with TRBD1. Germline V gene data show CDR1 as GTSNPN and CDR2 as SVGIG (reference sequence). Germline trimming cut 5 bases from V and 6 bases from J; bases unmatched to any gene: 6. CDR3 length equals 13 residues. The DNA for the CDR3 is TGTGCCTGGTCGACAGGGGAGGCTCAGCCCCAGCATTTT. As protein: CAWSTGEAQPQHF.

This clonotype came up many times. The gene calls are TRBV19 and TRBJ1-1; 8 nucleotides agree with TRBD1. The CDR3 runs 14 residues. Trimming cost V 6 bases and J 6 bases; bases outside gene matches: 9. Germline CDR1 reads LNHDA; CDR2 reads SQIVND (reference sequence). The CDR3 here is CASRADRASPEAFF. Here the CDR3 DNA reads TGTGCCAGTAGGGCGGACAGGGCGAGCCCTGAAGCTTTCTTT.

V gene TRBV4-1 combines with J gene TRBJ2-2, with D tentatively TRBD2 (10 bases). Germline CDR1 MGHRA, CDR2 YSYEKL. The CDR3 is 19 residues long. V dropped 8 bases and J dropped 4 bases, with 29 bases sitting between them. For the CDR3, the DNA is TGCGCCAGCTCGATCCGGGACAGGGTTAGCGGGAGGACCACCGGGGAGCTGTTTTTT. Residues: CASSIRDRVSGRTTGELFF.

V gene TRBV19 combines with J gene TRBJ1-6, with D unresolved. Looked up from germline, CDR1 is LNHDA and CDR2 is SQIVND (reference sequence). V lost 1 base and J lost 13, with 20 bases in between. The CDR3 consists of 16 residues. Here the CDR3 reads CASSIAYRTRSLPLHF. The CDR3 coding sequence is TGTGCCAGTAGTATAGCGTACCGTACGAGGAGCCTGCCCCTCCACTTT.

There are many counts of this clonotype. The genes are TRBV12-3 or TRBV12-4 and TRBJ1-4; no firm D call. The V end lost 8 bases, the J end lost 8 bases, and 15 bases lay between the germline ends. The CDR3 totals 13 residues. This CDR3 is CASADPNHEKLFF. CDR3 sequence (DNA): TGTGCCAGCGCGGACCCTAACCACGAAAAACTGTTTTTT.